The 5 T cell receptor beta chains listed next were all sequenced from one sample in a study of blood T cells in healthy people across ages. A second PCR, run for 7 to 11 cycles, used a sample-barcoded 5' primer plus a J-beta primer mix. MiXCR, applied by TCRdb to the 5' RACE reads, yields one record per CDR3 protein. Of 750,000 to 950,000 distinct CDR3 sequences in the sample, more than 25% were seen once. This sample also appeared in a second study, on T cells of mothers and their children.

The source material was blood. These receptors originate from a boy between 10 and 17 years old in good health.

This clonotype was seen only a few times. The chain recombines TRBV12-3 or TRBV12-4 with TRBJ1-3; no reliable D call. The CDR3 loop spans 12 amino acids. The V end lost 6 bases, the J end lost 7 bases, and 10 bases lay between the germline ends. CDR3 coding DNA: TGTGCCAGCAGATTATCGAGGAACACCATATATTTT. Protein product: CASRLSRNTIYF.

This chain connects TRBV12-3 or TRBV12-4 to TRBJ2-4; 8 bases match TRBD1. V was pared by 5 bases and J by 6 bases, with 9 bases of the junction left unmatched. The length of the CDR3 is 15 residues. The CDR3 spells CASSRQGALRNIQYF. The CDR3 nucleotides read TGTGCCAGCAGTCGGCAGGGGGCGCTTAGAAACATTCAGTACTTC.

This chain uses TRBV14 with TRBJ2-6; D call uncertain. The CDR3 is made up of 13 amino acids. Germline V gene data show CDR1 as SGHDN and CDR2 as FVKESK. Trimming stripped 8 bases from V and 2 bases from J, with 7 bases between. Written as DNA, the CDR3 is TGTGCCAGCGGGCTGGCTGGGGCCAACGTCCTGACTTTC. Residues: CASGLAGANVLTF. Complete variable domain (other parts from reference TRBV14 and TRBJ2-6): EAGVTQFPSHSVIEKGQTVTLRCDPISGHDNLYWYRRVMGKEIKFLLHFVKESKQDESGMPNNRFLAERTGGTYSTLKVQPAELEDSGVYFCASGLAGANVLTFGAGSRLTVL.

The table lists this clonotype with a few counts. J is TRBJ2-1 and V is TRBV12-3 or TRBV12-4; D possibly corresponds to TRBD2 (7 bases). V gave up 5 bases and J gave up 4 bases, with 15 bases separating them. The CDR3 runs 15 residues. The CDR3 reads CASSPVGGDYNEQFF. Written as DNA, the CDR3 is TGTGCCAGCAGTCCCGTAGGGGGGGATTACAATGAGCAGTTCTTC.

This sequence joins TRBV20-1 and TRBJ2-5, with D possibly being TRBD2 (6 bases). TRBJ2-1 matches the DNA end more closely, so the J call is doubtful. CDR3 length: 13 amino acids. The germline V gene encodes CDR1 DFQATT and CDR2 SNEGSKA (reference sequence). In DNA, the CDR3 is TGCAGTGCCCTAGAACTAGCTGCAAATGAGCAGTTCTTC. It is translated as CSALELAANEQFF.